This entry describes one T cell receptor beta chain. The antigen is unknown. The data originate from a study of T cell responses to AZD1222 COVID-19 vaccine. Whole-study findings and limits: The donor cohort was predominantly white British with a female majority, and clonal diversity may have been underestimated. Regions 160-218 and 743-854 held dominance among vaccine-associated CD4 TCRs, which spanned spike.

The CDR3 spans 15 residues. Germline CDR1 SGHNT, CDR2 YYREEE (reference sequence). Trimming took off 1 base at V and 3 bases at J, with 13 bases between the two ends. The repertoire was sequenced with immunoSEQ multiplex PCR; TCRdb's copy has only in-frame clones and lacks some. The sample includes around 84,000 clones, 80% to 90% seen only once; the top ten take about 9.4%. The receptor was derived from an adult in good health. Sequencing used peripheral blood, obtained on day 0 of MenACWY control vaccination. V and J are TRBV5-4 and TRBJ1-1; weak D call: TRBD1 (6 bases). The CDR3 coding sequence is TGTGCCAGCAGCTTGCCAAAACAGGGAGACACTGAAGCTTTCTTT. Its protein is CASSLPKQGDTEAFF.